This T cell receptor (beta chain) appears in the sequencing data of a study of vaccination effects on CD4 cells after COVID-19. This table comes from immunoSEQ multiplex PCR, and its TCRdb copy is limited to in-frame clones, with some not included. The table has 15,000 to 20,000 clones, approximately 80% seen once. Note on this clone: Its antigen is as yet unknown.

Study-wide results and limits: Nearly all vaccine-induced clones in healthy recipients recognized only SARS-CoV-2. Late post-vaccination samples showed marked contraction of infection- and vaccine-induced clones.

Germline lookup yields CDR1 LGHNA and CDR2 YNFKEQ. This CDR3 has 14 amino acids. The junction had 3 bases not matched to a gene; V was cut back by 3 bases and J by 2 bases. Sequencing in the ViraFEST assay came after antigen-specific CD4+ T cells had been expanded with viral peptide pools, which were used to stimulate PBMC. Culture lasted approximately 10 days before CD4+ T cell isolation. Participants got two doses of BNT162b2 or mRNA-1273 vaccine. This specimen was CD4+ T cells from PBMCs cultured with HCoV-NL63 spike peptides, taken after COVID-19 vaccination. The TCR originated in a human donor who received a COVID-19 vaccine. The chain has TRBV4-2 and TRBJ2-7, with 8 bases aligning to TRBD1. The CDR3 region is CASSQGTGTYEQYF. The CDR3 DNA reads TGTGCCAGCAGCCAGGGGACAGGAACCTACGAGCAGTACTTC.